One and the same sample provided the 32 T cell receptor beta chains below, sequenced in a study of T cells after yellow fever vaccination. TCRdb analysed the 5' RACE reads with MiXCR anew, one entry per CDR3 protein. The sample contains about 260,000 distinct CDR3 sequences, about 5.2% of which appear only once. The sample here was CD4+ T cells sorted from PBMCs, taken on the day of the yellow fever booster vaccination. The source of these receptors is a man aged 18 to 30 who received the YFV17D yellow fever vaccine.

The chain recombines TRBV5-1 with TRBJ2-4, with 8 positions matching TRBD1. V was clipped by 3 bases and J by 1 base; unmatched bases: 9. The CDR3 has 17 residues. In germline, CDR1 is SGHRS, CDR2 YFSETQ. The CDR3 here is CASSWDDRGRAKNIQYF. DNA for the CDR3: TGCGCCAGCAGCTGGGATGACAGGGGTAGGGCCAAAAACATTCAGTACTTC.

The V call is TRBV5-4, the J call TRBJ1-6; 8 nucleotides line up with TRBD1. This CDR3 has 17 residues. The germline V gene has CDR1 SGHNT and CDR2 YYREEE (reference sequence). The trim removed 0 bases at V and 8 bases at J, leaving 10 bases unmatched. The CDR3 spells CASSLGQGTMWDSPLHF. As DNA, the CDR3 is TGTGCCAGCAGCTTGGGACAGGGGACAATGTGGGATTCACCCCTCCACTTT.

The chain couples TRBV9 to TRBJ2-3; no clear D gene. The CDR3 loop spans 15 amino acids. V was cut by 0 bases and J by 1 base, with 9 bases left in between. The V gene's germline CDR1 is SGDLS and CDR2 YYNGEE. CDR3 nucleotides: TGTGCCAGCAGCGTAGCCCCTGTGGGCACAGATACGCAGTATTTT. This encodes CASSVAPVGTDTQYF.

This clonotype was found a few times. The chain combines TRBV6-6 with TRBJ2-7; D might be TRBD2 (5 bases). CDR1 and CDR2 (germline): MNHNY, SVGAGI (reference sequence). The CDR3 is made up of 13 amino acids. V lost 2 bases, J lost 7 bases, and 12 bases lay in between. The DNA of the CDR3 is TGTGCCAGCAGTTACGGTATCCCGGGGGAGCAGTACGTC. Translated, it gives CASSYGIPGEQYV.

The gene calls are TRBV6-2 or TRBV6-3 and TRBJ1-1; D is undetermined. V lost 0 bases and J 5 bases, leaving 10 bases between the germline ends. The germline V gene has CDR1 MNHEY and CDR2 SVGEGT. The CDR3 is 14 amino acids. CDR3 sequence: CASSYSGIRTEAFF. The CDR3, as DNA: TGTGCCAGCAGTTACTCAGGTATTAGGACTGAAGCTTTCTTT.

This clonotype has ten or more counts. This sequence joins TRBV4-3 and TRBJ2-3; 8 nucleotides line up with TRBD2. V dropped 0 bases and J dropped 10; count of bases not matched to a gene: 12. The CDR3 covers 16 residues. Germline CDR1 LGHNA, CDR2 YSLEER. CDR3 residues: CASSQDSAGEGKPQYF. The CDR3 DNA is TGCGCCAGCAGCCAAGATTCAGCGGGGGAAGGCAAGCCGCAGTATTTT.

This clonotype was counted between two and nine times. The chain uses TRBV6-5 and TRBJ1-1; 7 bases are a match to TRBD1. This CDR3 comprises 13 residues. V lost 7 bases and J lost 2; bases outside the gene matches: 4. Germline CDR1 is MNHEY and CDR2 is SVGAGI. The DNA for the CDR3 is TGTGCCAGCACCGACAGGGTCAACACTGAAGCTTTCTTT. It codes for CASTDRVNTEAFF.

This clonotype was detected a few times. The gene calls are TRBV11-2 and TRBJ2-4, with 7 bases lining up with TRBD1. CDR3 size: 18 residues. Germline V gene data show CDR1 as SGHAT and CDR2 as FQNNGV. Trimming cost V 4 bases and J 0 bases; bases outside gene matches: 12. CDR3 nucleotide sequence: TGTGCCAGCAGCTCCTACCGAGGGGACAGACTAGCCAAAAACATTCAGTACTTC. This encodes CASSSYRGDRLAKNIQYF.

This clonotype was picked up many times. This chain connects TRBV6-2 or TRBV6-3 to TRBJ2-3; the D gene is possibly TRBD2 (5 bases). The CDR3 has 12 amino acids. V lost 4 bases, J lost 7 bases, and 9 bases lay in between. Per the germline V gene, CDR1 is MNHEY and CDR2 is SVGEGT. The CDR3 DNA follows: TGTGCCAGCAGTTCGAGGGTCCATACGCAGTATTTT. The encoded protein is CASSSRVHTQYF.

There are many counts of this clonotype. The chain couples TRBV7-2 to TRBJ1-5, with D tentatively TRBD1 (6 bases). Trimming took 5 bases from V and 1 from J, leaving 12 bases between them. Per the germline V gene, CDR1 is SGHTA and CDR2 is FQGNSA. The length of the CDR3 is 15 residues. The CDR3 here is CASSTQGVSNQPQHF. DNA for the CDR3: TGTGCCAGCAGCACACAGGGAGTAAGCAATCAGCCCCAGCATTTT.

This clonotype was seen a handful of times. The chain joins TRBV11-1 to TRBJ2-1; perhaps D is TRBD1 or TRBD2 (5 bases each). The CDR3 has 17 residues. Trimming stripped 0 bases from V and 4 bases from J, with 16 bases between. Per germline, CDR1 SGHAT and CDR2 FQDESV (reference sequence). CDR3 sequence reads: CASSLAVGDGGYNEQFF. The CDR3 nucleotides are TGTGCCAGCAGCTTAGCCGTAGGGGACGGAGGTTACAATGAGCAGTTCTTC. The full variable domain, in which reference TRBV11-1 and TRBJ2-1 provide the parts outside the CDR3, is EAEVAQSPRYKITEKSQAVAFWCDPISGHATLYWYRQILGQGPELLVQFQDESVVDDSQLPKDRFSAERLKGVDSTLKIQPAELGDSAMYLCASSLAVGDGGYNEQFFGPGTRLTVL.

The V and J genes are TRBV6-2 or TRBV6-3 and TRBJ1-4; D gene unclear. The CDR3 consists of 16 residues. Trimming removed 0 bases at V and 5 bases at J, with 13 bases between. The germline CDR1 and CDR2 sequences are MNHEY and SVGEGT. The CDR3 is CASSYSNVEDNEKLFF. The CDR3 DNA follows: TGTGCCAGCAGTTACTCGAATGTAGAAGACAATGAAAAACTGTTTTTT.

The chain links TRBV19 to TRBJ2-1; 9 nucleotides line up with TRBD2. The CDR3 is 15 residues long. Looked up from germline, CDR1 is LNHDA and CDR2 is SQIVND (reference sequence). J gave up 12 bases and V 1 base, and 10 bases lay outside the gene matches. CDR3 sequence reads: CASSIGSGGSEWQFF. CDR3 bases: TGTGCCAGTAGTATAGGGAGCGGGGGGTCAGAATGGCAGTTCTTC.

This clonotype occurred a few times. The V gene is TRBV6-5, the J gene TRBJ2-3; 8 bases are shared with TRBD1. This CDR3 has 13 amino acids. Germline values: CDR1 MNHEY, CDR2 SVGAGI. V was pared by 4 bases and J by 8 bases, with 5 bases of the junction left unmatched. The CDR3 region is CASSSQTGVTQYF. DNA of the CDR3: TGTGCCAGCAGTTCACAGACAGGGGTTACGCAGTATTTT.

The rearrangement links TRBV4-3 to TRBJ1-4, with D possibly matching TRBD1 (5 bases). Trimming took 3 bases from V and 3 from J, leaving 23 bases between them. CDR1 and CDR2 (germline): LGHNA, YSLEER. The CDR3 is 19 amino acids. This CDR3 is CASSQEPFWGRVANEKLFF. DNA of the CDR3: TGCGCCAGCAGCCAGGAGCCATTTTGGGGGAGGGTGGCTAATGAAAAACTGTTTTTT.

This clonotype was seen many times. V and J are TRBV29-1 and TRBJ2-7; no clear D gene. CDR3 length: 14 amino acids. Trimming pared 4 bases from V and 4 bases from J, leaving 17 bases between. Germline CDR1 SQVTM, CDR2 ANQGSEA. DNA for the CDR3: TGCAGCGTTGTTCTGGCAGGAAAGCTGTACGAGCAGTACTTC. Translated: CSVVLAGKLYEQYF.

This clonotype was counted between two and nine times. The genes are TRBV6-5 and TRBJ2-5; 11 nucleotides line up with TRBD2. CDR1 MNHEY and CDR2 SVGAGI come from the germline V gene. Trimming took 0 bases from V and 6 from J; bases not matched to a gene: 9. CDR3 length equals 17 residues. The CDR3 bases are TGTGCCAGCAGTTACTCGATGGCCCTAGCGGGGGGAAAGACCCAGTACTTC. Translating gives CASSYSMALAGGKTQYF.

The genes are TRBV6-6 and TRBJ1-2; the D is unclear. CDR1 and CDR2 (germline): MNHNY, SVGAGI (reference sequence). This CDR3 region has 16 residues. Trimming shortened V by 2 bases and J by 4 bases, and 17 bases separated the two germline ends. Here the CDR3 DNA reads TGTGCCAGCAGTTACGTTTCGTTCACACAGACCTATGGCTACACCTTC. It codes for CASSYVSFTQTYGYTF.

This chain joins TRBV4-2 and TRBJ1-3, with D hard to call. V dropped 1 base and J dropped 11 bases, with 15 bases sitting between them. The CDR3 consists of 14 residues. Germline V gene sequence: CDR1 LGHNA, CDR2 YNFKEQ. The CDR3 DNA follows: TGTGCCAGCAGCCAAGGTATGCAGGCTGAACCCATATATTTT. It codes for CASSQGMQAEPIYF.

The sample holds many counts of this clonotype. The V call is TRBV12-3 or TRBV12-4, the J call TRBJ2-3, with TRBD2 identical over 9 bases. The CDR3 is 14 amino acids. J was trimmed by 4 bases and V by 6 bases; bases with no gene match: 5. The CDR3 spells CASSLSGGSDTQYF. The CDR3 coding sequence is TGTGCCAGCAGCCTTAGCGGGGGATCAGATACGCAGTATTTT.

This clonotype appeared a few times. V usage is TRBV20-1 and J usage is TRBJ2-7; D is uncertain. V lost 2 bases, J lost 3 bases, and 14 bases lay in between. The CDR3 extends over 14 amino acids. Germline CDR1 is DFQATT and CDR2 is SNEGSKA (reference sequence). CDR3 in amino acids: CSARRDWGSYEQYF. The DNA for the CDR3 is TGCAGTGCTAGAAGGGATTGGGGAAGCTACGAGCAGTACTTC.

This clonotype was picked up a small number of times. The chain is built from TRBV3-1 and TRBJ1-2; D uncertain. Per the germline V gene, CDR1 is LGHDT and CDR2 is YNNKEL (reference sequence). Trimming took 4 bases from V and 4 from J, leaving 7 bases between them. The CDR3 loop spans 12 amino acids. DNA of the CDR3: TGTGCCAGCAGCCGAGAGTCCTATGGCTACACCTTC. Translated, it gives CASSRESYGYTF.

This clonotype was detected ten times or more. V usage is TRBV7-2 and J usage is TRBJ2-7, with 11 bases matching TRBD2. CDR1 is SGHTA and CDR2 is FQGNSA in the germline V gene. V shed 5 bases and J 0 bases; nucleotides not matched to a gene: 3. The CDR3 loop spans 15 amino acids. The CDR3 region is CASSITSGSSYEQYF. The CDR3 DNA is TGTGCCAGCAGCATTACTAGCGGGAGCTCCTACGAGCAGTACTTC.

This clonotype was counted only a few times. The chain joins TRBV12-3 or TRBV12-4 to TRBJ2-7; 7 nucleotides line up with TRBD1. Trimming removed 3 bases from V and 6 bases from J; junction bases left unmatched: 5. The CDR3 length is 13 residues. Here the CDR3 reads CASSFGTVTEQYV. The CDR3 coding sequence is TGTGCCAGCAGTTTTGGGACAGTTACCGAGCAGTACGTC.

This chain joins TRBV18 and TRBJ1-2; 9 nucleotides match TRBD1. The ends lost 2 bases at V and 5 bases at J; junction bases unmatched: 6. Germline CDR1 reads KGHSH; CDR2 reads LQKENI. The CDR3 is made up of 15 amino acids. As DNA, the CDR3 is TGTGCCAGCTCACCAATTGGGACAGGGCGATATGGCTACACCTTC. Protein product: CASSPIGTGRYGYTF.

CDR3 amino acids: CASSQEHRGWETQYF. CDR3 bases: TGTGCCAGCAGCCAAGAACACCGGGGCTGGGAGACCCAGTACTTC. The chain links TRBV3-1 to TRBJ2-5, with D perhaps being TRBD1 or TRBD2 (5 bases each). The germline CDR1 and CDR2 sequences are LGHDT and YNNKEL (reference sequence). CDR3 size: 15 residues. V lost 0 bases, J lost 5 bases, and 13 bases lay in between.

This clonotype was counted ten times or more. The chain combines TRBV5-1 with TRBJ2-2; D unclear. V lost 7 bases and J lost 1, with 20 bases in between. The CDR3 is 17 residues long. Germline V gene lookup returns CDR1 SGHRS and CDR2 YFSETQ. The CDR3 DNA follows: TGCGCCAGCTACGAAAAGAGGTCGAATTGGAACACCGGGGAGCTGTTTTTT. Translation gives CASYEKRSNWNTGELFF.

This clonotype was found a few times. The V gene is TRBV24-1, the J gene TRBJ1-5; 12 bases agree with TRBD1. This CDR3 comprises 17 residues. V gave up 2 bases and J gave up 6 bases; unmatched junction bases: 7. The germline gives CDR1 KGHDR, CDR2 SFDVKD. The CDR3 here is CATSDSAKGQGAQPQHF. CDR3 bases: TGTGCCACCAGTGATTCCGCTAAGGGACAGGGGGCTCAGCCCCAGCATTTT.

A few counts support this clonotype. This sequence joins TRBV3-1 and TRBJ1-1; no firm D call. This CDR3 has 14 amino acids. The ends were cut back, 1 base at V and 5 bases at J, with 11 bases in the middle. Germline-derived CDR1 and CDR2 are LGHDT and YNNKEL (reference sequence). Here the CDR3 reads CASSQAGFGTEAFF. The CDR3 DNA reads TGTGCCAGCAGCCAAGCCGGGTTTGGGACTGAAGCTTTCTTT.

This clonotype appeared a few times. The chain joins TRBV28 to TRBJ2-4; D tentatively reads TRBD1 or TRBD2 (6 bases each). Germline V gene data show CDR1 as MDHEN and CDR2 as SYDVKM. Trimming cost V 7 bases and J 1 base, with 11 bases left between them. The CDR3 runs to 14 residues. The CDR3: CASMGAGAKNIQYF. The CDR3 nucleotides are TGTGCCAGCATGGGGGCGGGGGCCAAAAACATTCAGTACTTC.

This clonotype was counted at least ten times. The V and J genes are TRBV29-1 and TRBJ1-2, with 8 bases lining up with TRBD1. The CDR3 is 13 amino acids. CDR1 SQVTM and CDR2 ANQGSEA come from the germline V gene. V shed 7 bases and J 6 bases; nucleotides not matched to a gene: 10. This chain's CDR3 is CSGKSGQGDGYTF. The DNA for the CDR3 is TGCAGCGGAAAATCCGGACAGGGCGATGGCTACACCTTC. The complete variable domain, with remaining parts taken from reference TRBV29-1 and TRBJ1-2, reads SAVISQKPSRDICQRGTSLTIQCQVDSQVTMMFWYRQQPGQSLTLIATANQGSEATYESGFVIDKFPISRPNLTFSTLTVSNMSPEDSSIYLCSGKSGQGDGYTFGSGTRLTVV.

The chain recombines TRBV15 with TRBJ2-3; D ambiguous. CDR1 is LNHNV and CDR2 is YYDKDF in the germline V gene (reference sequence). Trimming shortened V by 0 bases and J by 3 bases, and 7 bases separated the two germline ends. The CDR3 has 14 residues. The CDR3 sequence is CATSRDLVTDTQYF. The CDR3 bases are TGTGCCACCAGCAGAGATCTGGTAACAGATACGCAGTATTTT.